These 27 T cell receptor beta chains were sequenced from one sample in a study of blood T cell repertoires in COVID-19. TCRdb keeps only in-frame clones here, not all; method: immunoSEQ multiplex PCR. The sample contains tens of thousands of clones, around 86% of which appear only once. The source material was peripheral blood. These receptors were collected from a man in his sixties with COVID-19, enrolled during active disease.

CDR3 in amino acids: CASSLAPSGTGELFF. CDR3 in DNA: TGTGCCAGCAGCTTAGCGCCTAGCGGGACCGGGGAGCTGTTTTTT. This rearrangement joins TRBV7-2 to TRBJ2-2; 8 bases are a match to TRBD2. The CDR3 sequence is 15 residues long. Looked up from germline, CDR1 is SGHTA and CDR2 is FQGNSA. V lost 0 bases, J lost 5 bases, and 2 bases stayed unmatched.

The rearrangement uses TRBV6-5 and TRBJ1-1; no clear D gene. The V end lost 10 bases, the J end lost 1 base, and 13 bases lay between the germline ends. The CDR3 totals 13 residues. CDR1 MNHEY and CDR2 SVGAGI come from the germline V gene. The chain's CDR3 is CANQAIWNTEAFF. The CDR3 nucleotides are TGTGCCAACCAGGCAATTTGGAACACTGAAGCTTTCTTT.

A single count supports this clone. V gene TRBV19 combines with J gene TRBJ1-2; D might be TRBD1 (6 bases). V lost 7 bases and J 4 bases, leaving 16 bases between the germline ends. Germline CDR1 and CDR2: LNHDA and SQIVND (reference sequence). The CDR3 spans 14 residues. The CDR3 coding sequence is TGTGCCAGTACCGAGGGACAAAATGGCTATGGCTACACCTTC. Residues: CASTEGQNGYGYTF.

This chain uses TRBV30 with TRBJ2-3; no clear D. The CDR3 runs 14 residues. Trimming removed 2 bases from V and 2 bases from J, with 11 bases in between. Germline V gene data show CDR1 as GTSNPN and CDR2 as SVGIG (reference sequence). The DNA of the CDR3 is TGTGCCTGGAGTCCAAAGACTTACACAGATACGCAGTATTTT. Its translation: CAWSPKTYTDTQYF.

The rearrangement uses TRBV4-1 and TRBJ2-2, with 9 nucleotides matching TRBD1. From germline, CDR1 is MGHRA and CDR2 YSYEKL. This CDR3 has 14 residues. After removal of 3 bases from V and 8 bases from J, the junction contained 4 bases not matched to a gene. The CDR3 is CASSHPGQGGELFF. The CDR3 nucleotides are TGCGCCAGCAGCCACCCTGGACAGGGGGGGGAGCTGTTTTTT.

V and J are TRBV5-1 and TRBJ2-5, with a weak D call TRBD2 (5 bases). V shed 4 bases and J shed 1 base, with 11 bases lying between them. CDR1 and CDR2 from the germline V gene are SGHRS and YFSETQ. The length of the CDR3 is 14 residues. The CDR3 loop reads CASSPGGFQETQYF. Written as DNA, the CDR3 is TGCGCCAGCAGCCCCGGCGGGTTCCAAGAGACCCAGTACTTC. The full variable domain, in which reference TRBV5-1 and TRBJ2-5 provide the parts outside the CDR3, is KAGVTQTPRYLIKTRGQQVTLSCSPISGHRSVSWYQQTPGQGLQFLFEYFSETQRNKGNFPGRFSGRQFSNSRSEMNVSTLELGDSALYLCASSPGGFQETQYFGPGTRLLVL.

The chain combines TRBV4-1 with TRBJ1-1; 7 nucleotides match TRBD1. After removal of 4 bases from V and 3 bases from J, the junction contained 2 bases not matched to a gene. In germline, CDR1 is MGHRA, CDR2 YSYEKL. This CDR3 region has 13 residues. The CDR3 is CASSLTGDTEAFF. The CDR3 bases are TGCGCCAGCAGCCTTACAGGGGACACTGAAGCTTTCTTT.

The table lists this clone with a count of one. The chain joins TRBV3-1 (or the pseudogene TRBV3-2) to TRBJ2-7; 8 nucleotides align to TRBD2. Per germline, CDR1 LGHDT and CDR2 YNNKEL (reference sequence). This CDR3 is built from 16 residues. Trimming removed 5 bases from V and 1 base from J; junction bases left unmatched: 10. The CDR3 loop is CASSDLREGRSYEQYF. The CDR3 DNA reads TGTGCCAGCAGCGACCTACGGGAGGGTAGATCCTACGAGCAGTACTTC.

The chain employs TRBV10-3 and TRBJ2-2; the D is unclear. The V gene lost 6 bases and the J gene lost 4 bases, with 12 bases spanning the gap. The CDR3 length is 14 residues. Germline CDR1 reads ENHRY; CDR2 reads SYGVKD. The CDR3 here is CAISLERGTGELFF. The CDR3 DNA follows: TGTGCCATCAGCCTTGAGCGAGGCACCGGGGAGCTGTTTTTT.

The chain links TRBV5-1 to TRBJ1-4, with D possibly matching TRBD1 (6 bases). Trimming cost V 7 bases and J 3 bases, with 19 bases left between them. Germline values: CDR1 SGHRS, CDR2 YFSETQ. This CDR3 contains 16 residues. CDR3 loop: CASQKQGESANEKLFF. The CDR3 region has the DNA TGCGCCAGCCAAAAACAGGGCGAAAGCGCTAATGAAAAACTGTTTTTT. The full variable domain, with the rest looked up from reference TRBV5-1 and TRBJ1-4, is KAGVTQTPRYLIKTRGQQVTLSCSPISGHRSVSWYQQTPGQGLQFLFEYFSETQRNKGNFPGRFSGRQFSNSRSEMNVSTLELGDSALYLCASQKQGESANEKLFFGSGTQLSVL.

The chain uses TRBV5-1 and TRBJ2-2; D is undetermined. Per germline, CDR1 SGHRS and CDR2 YFSETQ. The CDR3 has 16 amino acids. V was trimmed by 3 bases and J by 1 base, leaving 13 bases between them. CDR3: CASSWSVAENTGELFF. The DNA of the CDR3 is TGCGCCAGCAGCTGGAGTGTAGCCGAGAACACCGGGGAGCTGTTTTTT.

This clone was seen just once. This chain links TRBV9 with TRBJ2-2; 7 bases match TRBD1. The V and J ends lost 3 bases and 2 bases, in that order; junction bases with no gene match: 13. In germline, CDR1 is SGDLS, CDR2 YYNGEE. The CDR3 extends over 18 amino acids. As DNA, the CDR3 is TGTGCCAGCAGCGCTACTAAAACCGGGACAGATAACACCGGGGAGCTGTTTTTT. Protein product: CASSATKTGTDNTGELFF.

The CDR3 sequence: CASSQDVRTYNEQFF. The DNA for the CDR3 is TGTGCCAGCAGCCAAGATGTGCGAACCTACAATGAGCAGTTCTTC. V usage is TRBV3-1 (or the pseudogene TRBV3-2) and J usage is TRBJ2-1; D unresolved. There are 15 residues in the CDR3. V gave up 0 bases and J gave up 2 bases, with 8 bases separating them. Germline assignment: CDR1 LGHDT and CDR2 YNNKEL (reference sequence).

The J gene is TRBJ2-7, the V gene TRBV19, with D possibly matching TRBD1 (5 bases). Trimming removed 1 base from V and 4 bases from J, with 8 bases in between. Per the germline V gene, CDR1 is LNHDA and CDR2 is SQIVND (reference sequence). The CDR3 extends over 13 amino acids. CDR3 loop: CASSIAQGYEQYF. The DNA of the CDR3 is TGTGCCAGTAGTATAGCGCAGGGTTACGAGCAGTACTTC. The full variable domain, rest sourced from reference TRBV19 and TRBJ2-7, is DGGITQSPKYLFRKEGQNVTLSCEQNLNHDAMYWYRQDPGQGLRLIYYSQIVNDFQKGDIAEGYSVSREKKESFPLTVTSAQKNPTAFYLCASSIAQGYEQYFGPGTRLTVT.

The chain joins TRBV2 to TRBJ1-4, with 8 bases aligning to TRBD1. Trimming took 6 bases from V and 6 from J; bases not matched to a gene: 12. CDR3 length equals 16 residues. Germline V gene lookup returns CDR1 SNHLY and CDR2 FYNNEI. CDR3 protein: CASSANRGEVYEKLFF. CDR3 nucleotides: TGTGCCAGCAGCGCCAACAGGGGGGAGGTTTATGAAAAACTGTTTTTT. The whole variable domain, remainder taken from reference TRBV2 and TRBJ1-4, is EPEVTQTPSHQVTQMGQEVILRCVPISNHLYFYWYRQILGQKVEFLVSFYNNEISEKSEIFDDQFSVERPDGSNFTLKIRSTKLEDSAMYFCASSANRGEVYEKLFFGSGTQLSVL.

A single count supports this clone. The chain joins TRBV2 to TRBJ2-7; TRBD2 agrees at 7 bases. CDR1 SNHLY and CDR2 FYNNEI come from the germline V gene. This CDR3 region has 11 residues. V lost 8 bases to trimming and J lost 5 bases; unmatched junction nucleotides: 3. The CDR3 loop reads CASRDYHEQYF. Here the CDR3 DNA reads TGTGCCAGCCGGGACTACCACGAGCAGTACTTC. Drawing the rest from reference TRBV2 and TRBJ2-7, the complete variable domain is EPEVTQTPSHQVTQMGQEVILRCVPISNHLYFYWYRQILGQKVEFLVSFYNNEISEKSEIFDDQFSVERPDGSNFTLKIRSTKLEDSAMYFCASRDYHEQYFGPGTRLTVT.

The genes are TRBV30 and TRBJ2-5; possible D gene TRBD1, 6 bases. The V end was cut by 0 bases, the J end by 2 bases, with 13 bases between. This CDR3 is 15 amino acids long. The germline V gene has CDR1 GTSNPN and CDR2 SVGIG (reference sequence). CDR3 sequence: CAWSVGHPFQETQYF. The CDR3 bases are TGTGCCTGGAGTGTGGGACACCCCTTTCAAGAGACCCAGTACTTC.

The chain is built from TRBV2 and TRBJ1-4, with D unclear. V lost 7 bases, J lost 2 bases, and 8 bases lay in between. The CDR3 sequence is 13 residues long. Germline V gene data show CDR1 as SNHLY and CDR2 as FYNNEI. CDR3 residues: CASIESTNEKLFF. The CDR3 DNA sequence: TGTGCCAGCATTGAGAGTACTAATGAAAAACTGTTTTTT.

This clone has a single count. The rearrangement links TRBV21-1 to TRBJ1-2. TRBV21-1 corresponds to a pseudogene. CDR3 length: 17 residues. The CDR3 DNA sequence: TGTGCCAGCAGCAAAGGTAGGGGGACTAGAGCTAACTATGGCTACACCTTC. This sequence encodes CASSKGRGTRANYGYTF.

V is TRBV2 and J is TRBJ1-4; no definite D call. CDR3 length equals 13 residues. Trimming stripped 7 bases from V and 4 bases from J, with 10 bases between. Germline V gene data show CDR1 as SNHLY and CDR2 as FYNNEI. The CDR3 spells CASKEQNNEKLFF. The CDR3 nucleotides read TGTGCCAGCAAAGAACAAAATAATGAAAAACTGTTTTTT.

The V and J genes are TRBV14 and TRBJ2-5; D not certain. The ends were cut back, 1 base at V and 2 bases at J, with 5 bases in the middle. Looked up from germline, CDR1 is SGHDN and CDR2 is FVKESK. CDR3 length equals 13 residues. CDR3: CASSQANQETQYF. As DNA, the CDR3 is TGTGCCAGCAGCCAAGCTAATCAAGAGACCCAGTACTTC.

CDR3 sequence: CASSGGASRVTYNEQFF. The CDR3 DNA is TGCGCCAGCAGCGGAGGGGCGTCCAGGGTCACCTACAATGAGCAGTTCTTC. V usage is TRBV5-1 and J usage is TRBJ2-1; tentatively, D is TRBD2 (6 bases). V lost 4 bases, J lost 2 bases, and 19 bases lay in between. The V gene's germline CDR1 is SGHRS and CDR2 YFSETQ. There are 17 residues in the CDR3. Combining the CDR3 with reference TRBV5-1 and TRBJ2-1 gives the whole variable domain KAGVTQTPRYLIKTRGQQVTLSCSPISGHRSVSWYQQTPGQGLQFLFEYFSETQRNKGNFPGRFSGRQFSNSRSEMNVSTLELGDSALYLCASSGGASRVTYNEQFFGPGTRLTVL.

This clone was counted a single time. The chain couples TRBV11-3 to TRBJ2-1; 7 bases fit TRBD1. Germline trimming cut 5 bases from V and 8 bases from J; bases unmatched to any gene: 18. Germline values: CDR1 SGHNT, CDR2 YENEEA. The CDR3 length is 17 residues. The CDR3 sequence is CASSPLRTGRGSDEQFF. CDR3 DNA: TGTGCCAGCAGCCCCTTGCGGACAGGTCGGGGATCGGATGAGCAGTTCTTC.

The chain links TRBV5-1 to TRBJ1-6; TRBD1 is a possible D gene (6 bases). V lost 1 base and J 6 bases, leaving 11 bases between the germline ends. Germline CDR1 reads SGHRS; CDR2 reads YFSETQ. The CDR3 sequence is 15 residues long. In DNA form, the CDR3 reads TGCGCCAGCAGCTTGTCTGGGACATTTAATTCACCCCTCCACTTT. This sequence encodes CASSLSGTFNSPLHF.

The V and J genes are TRBV7-9 and TRBJ1-2; D gene unclear. This CDR3 spans 13 amino acids. Trimming shortened V by 5 bases and J by 1 base, and 8 bases separated the two germline ends. Germline V CDR1 and CDR2: SEHNR, FQNEAQ (reference sequence). CDR3 sequence: CASSPIDNYGYTF. The DNA for the CDR3 is TGTGCCAGCAGCCCTATCGATAACTATGGCTACACCTTC.

The J gene is TRBJ2-3, the V gene TRBV28; maybe TRBD1 (6 bases). The CDR3 totals 15 residues. Germline V gene lookup returns CDR1 MDHEN and CDR2 SYDVKM. The germline V and J ends were trimmed by 3 bases and 0 bases, with 10 bases remaining between them. The CDR3 protein is CASSFRGSSTDTQYF. CDR3 nucleotide sequence: TGTGCCAGCAGTTTCAGGGGTTCTAGCACAGATACGCAGTATTTT. Full variable domain (remainder filled in from reference TRBV28 and TRBJ2-3): DVKVTQSSRYLVKRTGEKVFLECVQDMDHENMFWYRQDPGLGLRLIYFSYDVKMKEKGDIPEGYSVSREKKERFSLILESASTNQTSMYLCASSFRGSSTDTQYFGPGTRLTVL.

This chain links TRBV11-1 with TRBJ1-2; D remains unclear. In germline, CDR1 is SGHAT, CDR2 FQDESV (reference sequence). Trimming took off 5 bases at V and 7 bases at J, with 20 bases between the two ends. The CDR3 spans 15 residues. The CDR3 DNA is TGTGCCAGCAGCCTAACCCGGGAAATGGGATCTGGCTACACCTTC. Translating gives CASSLTREMGSGYTF.